This TCR beta chain was sequenced for a study of cytomegalovirus exposure and HLA in healthy donors. General study results and limits: A later analysis linked a missense variant in DCLRE1C to the trimming of TCR beta V and J genes.

Primers: 60 Vbeta forward and 13 Jbeta reverse. Produced via immunoSEQ multiplex PCR; TCRdb's table is partial and in-frame only. Of approximately 190,000 clones in the sample, approximately 79% are singletons; the top ten hold less than 7%. For this clone: Its antigen is currently unknown.

The germline CDR1 and CDR2 sequences are SGDLS and YYNGEE. This CDR3 comprises 15 residues. The ends lost 5 bases at V and 0 bases at J; junction bases unmatched: 4. The V and J genes are TRBV9 and TRBJ1-4, with 7 positions matching TRBD1. Source material: PBMCs. The clonotype was recovered from a man aged 40-49 years in good health and CMV-seropositive. The CDR3 loop is CASSEGASTNEKLFF. For the CDR3, the DNA is TGTGCCAGCAGTGAGGGGGCGTCAACTAATGAAAAACTGTTTTTT. The full variable domain, rest sourced from reference TRBV9 and TRBJ1-4, is DSGVTQTPKHLITATGQRVTLRCSPRSGDLSVYWYQQSLDQGLQFLIQYYNGEERAKGNILERFSAQQFPDLHSELNLSSLELGDSALYFCASSEGASTNEKLFFGSGTQLSVL.